This T cell receptor (beta chain) emerged from a study of cytomegalovirus exposure and HLA in healthy donors. Deletions cut 5 bases from V and 1 base from J, with 9 bases between. There are 14 residues in the CDR3. Germline V lookup: CDR1 MNHEY, CDR2 SVGAGI. General study findings and limits: In vitro work confirmed that three CMV-associated chains recognize CMV antigens. In an earlier analysis, productive rearrangement rates for most beta V segments clustered near 87% or 30%. Further analysis was carried out later, and it showed several of the most significant clusters appearing linked to common viral pathogens. In a later analysis, a genetic analysis reported fewer productive-TCR N-insertions in an Asian-associated ancestry cluster than the cohort average.

The study ran its PCR with 60 Vbeta and 13 Jbeta primers. Sequencing was performed with immunoSEQ multiplex PCR; in TCRdb, only in-frame clones are kept and a portion is missing. The sample holds around 230,000 clones, over 60% seen once. A word on this clone: Its antigen is not known.

What was sequenced was PBMCs. V and J are TRBV6-5 and TRBJ2-1; no definite D call. This TCR was sampled from a male donor in good health and CMV-seronegative. The CDR3 here is CASSTLGSYNEQFF. CDR3 nucleotide sequence: TGTGCCAGCAGTACCCTAGGTTCCTACAATGAGCAGTTCTTC.